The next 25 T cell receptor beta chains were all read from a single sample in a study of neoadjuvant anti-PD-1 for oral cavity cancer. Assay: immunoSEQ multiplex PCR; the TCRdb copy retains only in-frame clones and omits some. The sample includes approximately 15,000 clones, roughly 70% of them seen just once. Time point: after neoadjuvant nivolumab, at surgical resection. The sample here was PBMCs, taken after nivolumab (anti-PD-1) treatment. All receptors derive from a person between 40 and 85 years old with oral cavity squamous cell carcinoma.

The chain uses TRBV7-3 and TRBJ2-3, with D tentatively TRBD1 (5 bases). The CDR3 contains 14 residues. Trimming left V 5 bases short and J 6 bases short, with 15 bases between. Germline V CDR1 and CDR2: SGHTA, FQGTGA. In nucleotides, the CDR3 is TGTGCCAGCAGCAAAGGGGCAGCCGCGGATACGCAGTATTTT. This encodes CASSKGAAADTQYF.

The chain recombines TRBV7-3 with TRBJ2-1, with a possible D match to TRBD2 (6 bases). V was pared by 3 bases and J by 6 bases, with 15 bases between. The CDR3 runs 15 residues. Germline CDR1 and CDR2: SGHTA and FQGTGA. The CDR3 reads CASSFGGSPGNEQFF. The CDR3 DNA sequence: TGTGCCAGCAGCTTTGGGGGGAGCCCAGGCAATGAGCAGTTCTTC.

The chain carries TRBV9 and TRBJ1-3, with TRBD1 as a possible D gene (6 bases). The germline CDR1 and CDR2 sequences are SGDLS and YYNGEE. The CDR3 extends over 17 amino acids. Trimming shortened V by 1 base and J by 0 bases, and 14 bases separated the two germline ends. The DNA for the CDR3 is TGTGCCAGCAGCGTAAGGGGCGACAGGAACTCTGGAAACACCATATATTTT. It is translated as CASSVRGDRNSGNTIYF.

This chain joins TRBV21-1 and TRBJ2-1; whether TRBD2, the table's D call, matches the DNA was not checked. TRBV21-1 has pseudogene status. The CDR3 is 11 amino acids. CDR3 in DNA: TGTGCCAGCAGAGCCCCTTCAGAGCAGTTCTTC. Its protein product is CASRAPSEQFF.

In DNA form, the CDR3 reads TGTGCCAGCTCACCACAGACCTCTAACTATGGCTACACCTTC. This gives the protein CASSPQTSNYGYTF. J is TRBJ1-2 and V is TRBV18; D call uncertain. The V gene lost 1 base and the J gene lost 0 bases, with 6 bases spanning the gap. This CDR3 contains 14 residues. Germline CDR1 KGHSH, CDR2 LQKENI.

CDR3 sequence (DNA): TGTGCCAGCAGCTTAGGAGTTATTGAGACCCAGTACTTC. It codes for CASSLGVIETQYF. The chain has TRBV7-8 and TRBJ2-5; D remains unclear. Trimming removed 1 base at V and 5 bases at J, with 8 bases between. CDR3 length: 13 amino acids. The V gene's germline CDR1 is SGHVS and CDR2 FQNEAQ.

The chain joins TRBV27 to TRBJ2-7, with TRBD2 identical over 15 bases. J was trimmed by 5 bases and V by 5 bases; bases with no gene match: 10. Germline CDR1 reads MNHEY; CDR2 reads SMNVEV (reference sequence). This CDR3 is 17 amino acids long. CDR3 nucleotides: TGTGCCAGCAGTCCAGGACTAGCGGGAGGGCCGGGGAACGAGCAGTACTTC. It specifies CASSPGLAGGPGNEQYF.

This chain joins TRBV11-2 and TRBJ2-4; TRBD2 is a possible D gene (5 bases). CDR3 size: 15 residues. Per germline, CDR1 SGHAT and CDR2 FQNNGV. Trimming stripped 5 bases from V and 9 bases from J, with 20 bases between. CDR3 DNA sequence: TGTGCCAGCAGCGCCACCGAGGGCCCCCGGGCCATTCAGTACTTC. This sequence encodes CASSATEGPRAIQYF. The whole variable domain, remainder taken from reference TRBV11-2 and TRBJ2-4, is EAGVAQSPRYKIIEKRQSVAFWCNPISGHATLYWYQQILGQGPKLLIQFQNNGVVDDSQLPKDRFSAERLKGVDSTLKIQPAKLEDSAVYLCASSATEGPRAIQYFGAGTRLSVL.

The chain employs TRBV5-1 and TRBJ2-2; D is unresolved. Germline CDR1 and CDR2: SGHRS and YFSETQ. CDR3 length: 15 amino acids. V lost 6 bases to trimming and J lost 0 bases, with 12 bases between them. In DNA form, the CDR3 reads TGCGCCAGCACCGGTCAAGTCCCGAACACCGGGGAGCTGTTTTTT. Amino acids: CASTGQVPNTGELFF. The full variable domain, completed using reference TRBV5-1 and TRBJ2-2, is KAGVTQTPRYLIKTRGQQVTLSCSPISGHRSVSWYQQTPGQGLQFLFEYFSETQRNKGNFPGRFSGRQFSNSRSEMNVSTLELGDSALYLCASTGQVPNTGELFFGEGSRLTVL.

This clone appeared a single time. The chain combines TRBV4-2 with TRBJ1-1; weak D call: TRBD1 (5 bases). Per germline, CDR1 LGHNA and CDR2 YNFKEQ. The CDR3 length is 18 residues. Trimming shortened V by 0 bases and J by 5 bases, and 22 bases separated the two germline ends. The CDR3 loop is CASSQDQSAAGRGTEAFF. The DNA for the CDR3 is TGTGCCAGCAGCCAAGATCAGTCGGCGGCAGGCCGGGGGACTGAAGCTTTCTTT.

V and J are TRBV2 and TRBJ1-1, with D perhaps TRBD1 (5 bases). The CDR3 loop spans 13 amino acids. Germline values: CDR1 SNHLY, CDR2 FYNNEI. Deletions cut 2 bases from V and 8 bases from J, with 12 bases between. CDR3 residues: CASSESDRMEAFF. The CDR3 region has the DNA TGTGCCAGCAGTGAATCTGACAGAATGGAAGCTTTCTTT.

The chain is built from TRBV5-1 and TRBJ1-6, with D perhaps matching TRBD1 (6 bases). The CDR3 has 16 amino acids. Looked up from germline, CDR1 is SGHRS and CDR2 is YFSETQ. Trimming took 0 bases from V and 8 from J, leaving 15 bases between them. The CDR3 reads CASSLDLGATDSPLHF. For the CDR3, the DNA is TGCGCCAGCAGCTTGGATCTGGGGGCAACAGATTCACCCCTCCACTTT.

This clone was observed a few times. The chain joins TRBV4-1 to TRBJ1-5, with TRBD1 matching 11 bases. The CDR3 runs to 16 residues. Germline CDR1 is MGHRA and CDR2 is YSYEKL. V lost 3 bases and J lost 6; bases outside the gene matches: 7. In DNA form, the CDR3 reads TGCGCCAGCAGCCAGAGGGGACAGGGGGACGGTCAGCCCCAGCATTTT. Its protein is CASSQRGQGDGQPQHF.

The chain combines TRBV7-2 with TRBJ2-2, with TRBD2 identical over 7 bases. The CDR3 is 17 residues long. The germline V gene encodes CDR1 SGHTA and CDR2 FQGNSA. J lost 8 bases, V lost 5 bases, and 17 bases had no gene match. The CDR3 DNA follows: TGTGCCAGCAGCCGAGACGGACTAGTGGGGGTCGGGGGGGAGCTGTTTTTT. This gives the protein CASSRDGLVGVGGELFF.

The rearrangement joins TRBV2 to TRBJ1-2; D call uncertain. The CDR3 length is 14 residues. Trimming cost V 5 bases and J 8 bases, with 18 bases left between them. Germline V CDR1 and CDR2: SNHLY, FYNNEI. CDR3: CASSSEPTPEGYTF. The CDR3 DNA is TGTGCCAGCAGTTCCGAGCCCACCCCGGAGGGCTACACCTTC.

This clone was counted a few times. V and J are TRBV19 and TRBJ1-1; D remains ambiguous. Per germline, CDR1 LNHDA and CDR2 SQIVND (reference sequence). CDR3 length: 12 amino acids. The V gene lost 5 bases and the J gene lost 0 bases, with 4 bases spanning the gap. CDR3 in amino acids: CASSLMNTEAFF. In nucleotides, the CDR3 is TGTGCCAGTAGTCTCATGAACACTGAAGCTTTCTTT.

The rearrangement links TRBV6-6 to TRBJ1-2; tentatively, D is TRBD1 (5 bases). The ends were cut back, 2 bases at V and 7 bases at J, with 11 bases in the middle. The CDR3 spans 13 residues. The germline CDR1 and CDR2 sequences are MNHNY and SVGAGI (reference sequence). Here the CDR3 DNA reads TGTGCCAGCAGTTACCTGGGACTAGCTGGCTACACCTTC. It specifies CASSYLGLAGYTF.

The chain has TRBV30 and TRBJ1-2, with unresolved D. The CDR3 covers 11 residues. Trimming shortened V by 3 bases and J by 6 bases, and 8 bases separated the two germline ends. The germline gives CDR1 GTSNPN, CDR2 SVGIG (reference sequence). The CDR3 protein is CAWSRWDGYTF. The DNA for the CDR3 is TGTGCCTGGAGCAGGTGGGATGGCTACACCTTC.

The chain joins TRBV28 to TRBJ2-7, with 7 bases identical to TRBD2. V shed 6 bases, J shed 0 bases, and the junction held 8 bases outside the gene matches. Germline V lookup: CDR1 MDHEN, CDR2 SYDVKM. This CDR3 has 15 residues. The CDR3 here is CASSLSGPSSYEQYF. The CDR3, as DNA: TGTGCCAGCAGCCTTAGCGGGCCGAGCTCCTACGAGCAGTACTTC.

CDR3 sequence reads: CAWSERGTQYF. The CDR3 DNA follows: TGTGCCTGGAGTGAGCGAGGCACGCAGTATTTT. The V and J genes are TRBV30 and TRBJ2-3, with D hard to call. CDR3 size: 11 residues. Germline CDR1 reads GTSNPN; CDR2 reads SVGIG (reference sequence). V was shortened by 1 base and J by 9 bases, with 8 bases between the two germline ends. The whole variable domain, filled in from reference TRBV30 and TRBJ2-3, reads SQTIHQWPATLVQPVGSPLSLECTVEGTSNPNLYWYRQAAGRGLQLLFYSVGIGQISSEVPQNLSASRPQDRQFILSSKKLLLSDSGFYLCAWSERGTQYFGPGTRLTVL.

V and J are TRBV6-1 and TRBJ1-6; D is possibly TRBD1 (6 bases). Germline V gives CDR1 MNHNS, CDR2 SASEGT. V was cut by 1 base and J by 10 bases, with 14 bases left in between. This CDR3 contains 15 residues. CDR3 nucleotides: TGTGCCAGCAGTGAAGAAGGCAGGGGAGGGTCACCCCTCCACTTT. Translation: CASSEEGRGGSPLHF.

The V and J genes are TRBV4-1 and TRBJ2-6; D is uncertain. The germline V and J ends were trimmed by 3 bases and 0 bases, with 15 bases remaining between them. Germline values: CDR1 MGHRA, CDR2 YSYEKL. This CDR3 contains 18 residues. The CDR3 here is CASSQTADGISGANVLTF. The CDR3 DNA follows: TGCGCCAGCAGCCAGACGGCAGATGGGATCTCTGGGGCCAACGTCCTGACTTTC.

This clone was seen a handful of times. The CDR3 DNA sequence: TGTGCTAGTGCCCAAACGGGCCAAGCTTTCTTT. Translating gives CASAQTGQAFF. The chain uses TRBV12-5 and TRBJ1-1; no clear D. Germline V gene data show CDR1 as LGHNT and CDR2 as FRNRAP. With 7 bases removed from V and 9 bases from J, the gap between germline ends came to 12 bases. CDR3 length equals 11 residues.

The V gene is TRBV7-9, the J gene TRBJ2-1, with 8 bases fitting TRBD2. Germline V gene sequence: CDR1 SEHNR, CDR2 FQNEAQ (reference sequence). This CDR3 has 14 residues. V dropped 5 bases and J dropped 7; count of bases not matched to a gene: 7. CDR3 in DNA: TGTGCCAGCAGCGAGCTAGCGGGCTTAAATGAGCAGTTCTTC. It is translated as CASSELAGLNEQFF. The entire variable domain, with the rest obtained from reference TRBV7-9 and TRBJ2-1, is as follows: DTGVSQNPRHKITKRGQNVTFRCDPISEHNRLYWYRQTLGQGPEFLTYFQNEAQLEKSRLLSDRFSAERPKGSFSTLEIQRTEQGDSAMYLCASSELAGLNEQFFGPGTRLTVL.

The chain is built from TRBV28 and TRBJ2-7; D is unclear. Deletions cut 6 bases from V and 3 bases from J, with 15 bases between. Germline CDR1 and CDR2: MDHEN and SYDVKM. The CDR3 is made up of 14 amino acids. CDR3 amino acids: CASSISTNLYEQYF. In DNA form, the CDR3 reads TGTGCCAGCAGCATATCTACGAACCTCTACGAGCAGTACTTC.